This TCR beta chain was sequenced during a study of human CD4 T cells and Enterobacteriaceae (dated by TCRdb to about 2020). On a FACSAria III, memory CD4+ T cells were FACS-sorted to over 95% purity, defined as all CD4+ cells except CD45RA+CCR7+CD95- naive cells. Blood from healthy donors came from blood donation centers in Switzerland. Total CD4+ T cells and monocytes were enriched by positive selection with CD4 and CD14 magnetic microbeads. CD8+, CD14+, CD16+, CD56+, CD19+ and CD25-bright cells were excluded before sorting. In a couple of blood donors, total memory CD4+ T cells were sequenced directly ex vivo to assess in vivo expansion of bacteria-reactive clonotypes. Isolation of peripheral blood mononuclear cells from donor blood was performed with Ficoll-Paque Plus. Paper-wide results and their limitations: Ex vivo, broadly cross-reactive clonotypes appeared more expanded than specific ones, with about 55% of the 19 and about 60% of the roughly 34 in the top 5%. The reactivity of ex vivo clonotypes was inferred solely through the matching of nucleotide sequences to CFSE-low cultures from the same donors.

Sequences LGHNT (CDR1) and FRNRAP (CDR2) are obtained from the germline V gene. The CDR3 has 14 amino acids, counting the end cysteine and phenylalanine. Kept here is only the CDR3 DNA, which spans 42 bases and is read in frame from base 1. At the junction V is shortened by 4 bases and J by 9 bases, with 16 bases in between. Regarding this clone: Its target antigen remains unknown. Within one base of it there is no much larger clone, and no base qualities were kept.

The ex vivo total memory CD4+ samples were sequenced at deep level, which gave a detection sensitivity of one cell in 200,000. Genomic DNA was extracted from cell pellets with the QIAamp DNA Micro Kit, and its quantity and purity were checked by spectrophotometry. TCR Vbeta CDR3 regions were amplified with the immunoSEQ multiplex PCR assay. Sequencing of amplicons was performed on the Illumina HiSeq platform. The retrieved sequences were 87 nucleotides in length and included the CDR3 region. For the original study's pipeline: A unique productive TCR Vbeta nucleotide sequence was defined as a clonotype and was quantified by productive template frequency from ImmunoSEQ Analyzer V3.0. Expanded clonotypes were defined using a threshold set at the top 5th percentile of each repertoire ranked by frequency. The R package fossil was used to compute repertoire overlap as Chao-Jaccard, and the R package MASS was used to visualize the overlap by nonmetric multidimensional scaling. The table was pulled from immuneACCESS by TCRdb, which kept in-frame rearrangements only. Such tables lose some clones; where checked, under half of the loss comes from unresolved V genes, and the rest has no known cause. V and J calls and clone size are copied from that table; D and trimming were computed from the DNA. This sample comprises 25,000 to 35,000 clones, about 80% of them detected only once. The ten largest clonotypes hold approximately 1.5% of the sample.

The source material was memory CD4+ T cells from blood. The sample's cell subset or site label, decoded: total memory CD4 T cells sorted directly ex vivo, unstimulated. The sequence is built from TRBV12-5 and TRBJ2-1; no D segment can be confidently identified. The receptor was derived from a human donor in good health. The bases read TGTGCTAGTGGTTCGGGTACGGTTAAGGGTGAGCAGTTCTTC. The resulting protein is CASGSGTVKGEQFF.